This entry lists 29 T cell receptor beta chains sequenced from one sample in a study of beta chain features in type 1 diabetes. The isolated RNA, all of it, was reverse transcribed, so expressed TCRB transcripts were what got sequenced. Repertoires were generated with immunoSEQ multiplex PCR, while TCRdb's copy carries only in-frame clones and drops some. The sample records 150,000 to 180,000 clones, around 10% being singletons. Material for sequencing was central memory CD4+ T cells from blood. The receptors stem from a man between 18 and 35 years old in good health.

V gene TRBV10-3 combines with J gene TRBJ2-7; 10 bases fit TRBD1. CDR1 ENHRY and CDR2 SYGVKD come from the germline V gene. The CDR3 is 14 residues long. Losses at the gene ends were 11 bases for V and 3 bases for J; bases not matched to a gene: 10. As DNA, the CDR3 is TGTGCCGTAGGGCCAGGACAGGGGGACTACGAGCAGTACTTC. It translates to CAVGPGQGDYEQYF.

This clone was found a few times. V gene TRBV7-3 combines with J gene TRBJ2-7; D unresolved. V gave up 3 bases and J gave up 2 bases, with 14 bases separating them. The CDR3 runs to 15 residues. Germline lookup yields CDR1 SGHTA and CDR2 FQGTGA. The CDR3 nucleotides read TGTGCCAGCAGCTTCGGCGGAGAAAGCGCCTACGAGCAGTACTTC. Translation gives CASSFGGESAYEQYF.

The gene calls are TRBV11-2 and TRBJ2-1; D is unresolved. The CDR3 has 14 amino acids. The germline gives CDR1 SGHAT, CDR2 FQNNGV. The germline V and J ends were trimmed by 1 base and 4 bases, with 8 bases remaining between them. As DNA, the CDR3 is TGTGCCAGCAGCTTAGGCGATAAATACAATGAGCAGTTCTTC. It specifies CASSLGDKYNEQFF.

Here the CDR3 reads CASSFTGVSPLHF. DNA of the CDR3: TGTGCCAGCAGTTTTACAGGGGTTTCACCCCTCCACTTT. The rearrangement uses TRBV7-9 and TRBJ1-6; TRBD1 aligns across 7 bases. J lost 9 bases, V lost 6 bases, and 5 bases had no gene match. The CDR3 totals 13 residues. In germline, CDR1 is SEHNR, CDR2 FQNEAQ (reference sequence).

The J gene is TRBJ2-4, the V gene TRBV4-2; D may be TRBD1 (5 bases). The germline gives CDR1 LGHNA, CDR2 YNFKEQ. V dropped 4 bases and J dropped 5 bases, with 9 bases sitting between them. The CDR3 sequence is 13 residues long. CDR3 in DNA: TGTGCCAGCAGCCCAGGGTTGGAAAACATTCAGTACTTC. This codes for CASSPGLENIQYF.

This clone was detected a few times. This chain joins TRBV7-9 and TRBJ2-7; no reliable D call. The V gene lost 4 bases and the J gene lost 4 bases, with 11 bases spanning the gap. The germline gives CDR1 SEHNR, CDR2 FQNEAQ (reference sequence). This CDR3 has 13 residues. CDR3 loop: CASSSMDRYEQYF. DNA of the CDR3: TGTGCCAGCAGCTCCATGGATCGATACGAGCAGTACTTC.

The V gene is TRBV6-1, the J gene TRBJ1-1; 10 nucleotides agree with TRBD1. CDR1 MNHNS and CDR2 SASEGT come from the germline V gene. V shed 4 bases, J shed 1 base, and the junction held 3 bases outside the gene matches. This CDR3 contains 15 residues. The CDR3 loop is CASSGDRGQNTEAFF. CDR3 bases: TGTGCCAGCAGTGGGGACAGGGGACAGAACACTGAAGCTTTCTTT.

The gene calls are TRBV18 and TRBJ2-7; a possible D gene is TRBD1 (6 bases). The CDR3 consists of 14 residues. Germline V gene lookup returns CDR1 KGHSH and CDR2 LQKENI. The germline V and J ends were trimmed by 0 bases and 3 bases, with 9 bases remaining between them. CDR3 protein: CASSPPGAFYEQYF. In DNA, the CDR3 is TGTGCCAGCTCACCACCGGGGGCTTTCTACGAGCAGTACTTC.

V usage is TRBV6-4 and J usage is TRBJ2-3; TRBD2 aligns across 8 bases. CDR3 length equals 15 residues. The germline gives CDR1 MRHNA, CDR2 SNTAGT. After removal of 5 bases from V and 4 bases from J, the junction contained 8 bases not matched to a gene. CDR3 sequence reads: CASSPQRGPSDTQYF. In DNA form, the CDR3 reads TGTGCCAGCAGTCCCCAGCGGGGGCCATCAGATACGCAGTATTTT.

The chain joins TRBV7-2 to TRBJ2-1, with 9 bases matching TRBD1. The CDR3 has 16 amino acids. Per the germline V gene, CDR1 is SGHTA and CDR2 is FQGNSA. Trimming cost V 1 base and J 7 bases; bases outside gene matches: 8. The CDR3, as DNA: TGTGCCAGCAGCTTAGTAGGGACAGGGAGGGGTAATGAGCAGTTCTTC. This codes for CASSLVGTGRGNEQFF.

This clone was observed a handful of times. The J gene is TRBJ2-3, the V gene TRBV7-8; D unclear. This CDR3 contains 13 residues. Per the germline V gene, CDR1 is SGHVS and CDR2 is FQNEAQ. Trimming cost V 5 bases and J 4 bases, with 10 bases left between them. CDR3 nucleotides: TGTGCCAGCAGCGCCCCCGGGTCAGATACGCAGTATTTT. It is translated as CASSAPGSDTQYF.

This clone occurred many times. V is TRBV11-2 and J is TRBJ2-7; 10 bases agree with TRBD2. Germline V gene sequence: CDR1 SGHAT, CDR2 FQNNGV. CDR3 length: 16 amino acids. After removal of 3 bases from V and 6 bases from J, the junction contained 11 bases not matched to a gene. The CDR3 is CASSFGTSEGKPEQYF. The CDR3 DNA is TGTGCCAGCAGCTTTGGGACTAGCGAGGGAAAACCCGAGCAGTACTTC.

A few counts support this clone. The V gene is TRBV5-1, the J gene TRBJ2-7; perhaps D is TRBD1 or TRBD2 (5 bases each). The CDR3 covers 14 residues. V dropped 1 base and J dropped 6 bases, with 14 bases sitting between them. The germline gives CDR1 SGHRS, CDR2 YFSETQ. The DNA of the CDR3 is TGCGCCAGCAGCTTGAGGGGCCCTGAGGGCGAGCAGTACTTC. It is translated as CASSLRGPEGEQYF.

This chain connects TRBV2 to TRBJ2-7; weak D call: TRBD1 (6 bases). Looked up from germline, CDR1 is SNHLY and CDR2 is FYNNEI. Trimming removed 6 bases from V and 6 bases from J, with 15 bases in between. The CDR3 extends over 13 amino acids. CDR3: CASRRDTTAEQYF. CDR3 DNA sequence: TGTGCCAGCAGACGGGACACCACGGCCGAGCAGTACTTC. Filled out from reference TRBV2 and TRBJ2-7, the complete variable domain reads EPEVTQTPSHQVTQMGQEVILRCVPISNHLYFYWYRQILGQKVEFLVSFYNNEISEKSEIFDDQFSVERPDGSNFTLKIRSTKLEDSAMYFCASRRDTTAEQYFGPGTRLTVT.

The CDR3 spells CASSVSAARGDEQFF. The DNA for the CDR3 is TGTGCCAGCAGCGTGTCGGCCGCCCGGGGGGATGAGCAGTTCTTC. This sequence joins TRBV9 and TRBJ2-1; TRBD2 matches 7 bases. Trimming removed 2 bases from V and 8 bases from J; junction bases left unmatched: 10. This CDR3 is built from 15 residues. The germline V gene has CDR1 SGDLS and CDR2 YYNGEE. Drawing the rest from reference TRBV9 and TRBJ2-1, the complete variable domain is DSGVTQTPKHLITATGQRVTLRCSPRSGDLSVYWYQQSLDQGLQFLIQYYNGEERAKGNILERFSAQQFPDLHSELNLSSLELGDSALYFCASSVSAARGDEQFFGPGTRLTVL.

In regard to this clone: A junction end diverges from the germline sequence, so it may reflect a read error. CDR3 amino acids: CASGQSPYSNQLQHF. For the CDR3, the DNA is TGTGCCTCGGGACAATCGCCTTATAGCAATCAGCTCCAGCATTTT. The V and J genes are TRBV27 and TRBJ1-5; tentative D call: TRBD1 (6 bases). The CDR3 length is 15 residues. CDR1 is MNHEY and CDR2 is SMNVEV in the germline V gene (reference sequence).

CDR3 in amino acids: CASSVNRGENYGYTF. In DNA form, the CDR3 reads TGTGCCAGCAGCGTGAACAGGGGGGAAAACTATGGCTACACCTTC. This rearrangement joins TRBV11-2 to TRBJ1-2, with 8 bases identical to TRBD1. This CDR3 is 15 amino acids long. Germline V lookup: CDR1 SGHAT, CDR2 FQNNGV. V shed 5 bases, J shed 2 bases, and the junction held 7 bases outside the gene matches.

CDR3 protein: CASSLAYADYEQYF. As DNA, the CDR3 is TGTGCCAGCAGCTTAGCATATGCGGACTACGAGCAGTACTTC. This sequence joins TRBV7-2 and TRBJ2-7; no reliable D call. Trimming stripped 0 bases from V and 3 bases from J, with 9 bases between. CDR1 is SGHTA and CDR2 is FQGNSA in the germline V gene. This CDR3 region has 14 residues.

This clone was found a few times. V and J are TRBV2 and TRBJ2-5; D is undetermined. Looked up from germline, CDR1 is SNHLY and CDR2 is FYNNEI. This CDR3 spans 10 amino acids. The V end lost 7 bases, the J end lost 5 bases, and 5 bases lay between the germline ends. This CDR3 reads CASMLETQYF. The CDR3 DNA follows: TGTGCCAGCATGCTCGAGACCCAGTACTTC.

This clone was counted only a few times. The genes are TRBV20-1 and TRBJ2-7; no clear D. Germline V lookup: CDR1 DFQATT, CDR2 SNEGSKA (reference sequence). The length of the CDR3 is 11 residues. The V gene lost 1 base and the J gene lost 4 bases, with 5 bases spanning the gap. The CDR3: CSARGHYEQYF. The CDR3 region has the DNA TGCAGTGCTAGAGGACATTACGAGCAGTACTTC.

This clone was counted between two and nine times. The chain has TRBV7-2 and TRBJ2-2, with D hard to call. Germline V gives CDR1 SGHTA, CDR2 FQGNSA. Trimming removed 5 bases at V and 4 bases at J, with 11 bases between. The CDR3 loop spans 14 amino acids. DNA of the CDR3: TGTGCCAGCAGCGCGGCAGGAGCCACCGGGGAGCTGTTTTTT. Protein sequence: CASSAAGATGELFF.

This clone occurred a few times. The chain is built from TRBV18 and TRBJ2-3; D is uncertain. Between the trimmed V and J ends, which lost 5 bases and 2 bases, there was a span of 5 bases. The CDR3 length is 12 residues. Per germline, CDR1 KGHSH and CDR2 LQKENI. The CDR3 region has the DNA TGTGCCAGCTCATTCGACACAGATACGCAGTATTTT. Translation: CASSFDTDTQYF.

This clone was seen only a few times. The CDR3 DNA is TGTGCCACCGCGGACAGATCTAGCACAGATACGCAGTATTTT. Protein product: CATADRSSTDTQYF. The chain links TRBV19 to TRBJ2-3, with D possibly matching TRBD1 (6 bases). CDR1 and CDR2 from the germline V gene are LNHDA and SQIVND (reference sequence). The CDR3 is 14 amino acids. The V end lost 10 bases, the J end lost 0 bases, and 14 bases lay between the germline ends.

The chain joins TRBV9 to TRBJ2-1, with 7 bases that match TRBD2. Germline trimming cut 0 bases from V and 0 bases from J; bases unmatched to any gene: 0. The germline CDR1 and CDR2 sequences are SGDLS and YYNGEE. This CDR3 is built from 15 residues. The CDR3 protein is CASSVGTSSYNEQFF. In DNA, the CDR3 is TGTGCCAGCAGCGTAGGGACTAGCTCCTACAATGAGCAGTTCTTC.

J is TRBJ2-3 and V is TRBV6-6; D is unresolved. With 2 bases removed from V and 0 bases from J, the gap between germline ends came to 12 bases. The CDR3 loop spans 16 amino acids. Per the germline V gene, CDR1 is MNHNY and CDR2 is SVGAGI (reference sequence). CDR3 residues: CASSYTQDTSTDTQYF. The CDR3, as DNA: TGTGCCAGCAGTTACACACAAGATACTAGCACAGATACGCAGTATTTT.

The table lists this clone with many counts. This chain links TRBV6-6 with TRBJ2-7; TRBD1 agrees at 12 bases. The trim removed 5 bases at V and 6 bases at J, leaving 8 bases unmatched. The germline gives CDR1 MNHNY, CDR2 SVGAGI (reference sequence). The CDR3 extends over 15 amino acids. The CDR3 region has the DNA TGTGCCAGCAGTCCACGGGACAGGGGGCATCGCGAGCAGTACTTC. Translated, it gives CASSPRDRGHREQYF.

This clone was seen a handful of times. This chain links TRBV7-2 with TRBJ2-3, with D unclear. Germline loops: CDR1 SGHTA, CDR2 FQGNSA. V lost 6 bases and J lost 5, with 12 bases in between. CDR3 length equals 13 residues. DNA of the CDR3: TGTGCCAGCAGACCTTGGGTGGTAGATACGCAGTATTTT. This codes for CASRPWVVDTQYF.

This chain joins TRBV30 and TRBJ2-1, with 10 nucleotides matching TRBD1. The CDR3 sequence is 16 residues long. The V gene end was trimmed by 5 bases and the J gene end by 4 bases; junction bases not matched to a gene: 11. Germline values: CDR1 GTSNPN, CDR2 SVGIG (reference sequence). The CDR3 region has the DNA TGTGCCTGGGATAGATCCGGGACAGGGGCATACAATGAGCAGTTCTTC. Its translation: CAWDRSGTGAYNEQFF.

The chain has TRBV5-4 and TRBJ2-1, with TRBD1 matching 7 bases. CDR3 length: 16 amino acids. The V and J ends lost 2 bases and 7 bases, in that order; junction bases with no gene match: 12. CDR1 is SGHNT and CDR2 is YYREEE in the germline V gene (reference sequence). The CDR3 bases are TGTGCCAGCAGCTTACCGGACAGGCGCGGACTTAATGAGCAGTTCTTC. Protein product: CASSLPDRRGLNEQFF.